This T cell receptor (beta chain) was obtained from a study of PD-1 blockade in classical Hodgkin lymphoma (dated by TCRdb to between 2020 and 2021). Study-level background: The study used TCR beta sequencing and CyTOF to define a peripheral blood immune signature of response to PD-1 blockade in classical Hodgkin lymphoma.

The study at large found these results: Baseline TCR diversity was reported to be lower in newly diagnosed patients than in healthy donors and to be lower still in relapsed/refractory patients. The study was limited to a single clinical trial cohort, and causes of repertoire differences, possibly disease activity or prior therapy, remained undefined.

The table lists this clone with a count of one. Its antigen specificity is not known. No much larger clone is present one base from it, and per-base qualities are unavailable. V is shortened by 5 bases, J by 4 bases, and the region joining them spans 20 bases. The CDR1 and CDR2 encoded by the germline V gene (reference sequence) are MNHEY and SMNVEV. Inclusive of the bounding cysteine and phenylalanine, the CDR3 is 16 residues long. Left in the record is the CDR3 DNA by itself, 48 bases read in frame from the first base. Genomic DNA was extracted with the Qiagen DNeasy kit from unsorted PBMCs and from negatively selected CD4+ and CD8+ fractions. Using primers that anneal to V and J segments, immunoSEQ multiplex PCR amplified the TCR beta CDR3 regions. A synthetic immune receptor repertoire was used to minimize amplification bias, and any residual bias was removed computationally once sequencing was done. The source study handled its data this way. Custom Python scripts were used to quantify repertoire diversity as the Shannon entropy index. Unsorted, CD4+ and CD8+ repertoires were analyzed separately, except in combined analyses where CD4+ and CD8+ sequences were merged in silico. The immuneACCESS repertoire file appears here via TCRdb, limited to in-frame rearrangements. These files lack a portion of the clones; in checked studies, under half of the deficit traces to unresolved V genes, and the cause of the others is not known. V and J calls and clone size are those listed in that table; D and trimming were worked out from the DNA. The sample data list 15,000 to 20,000 clones, and approximately 84% of these were observed just once. The top ten clones comprise 8.4% of the sample.

Per the publication, the time point label means: newly diagnosed, previously untreated cHL patient sample. PBMCs from patients with newly diagnosed, previously untreated classical Hodgkin lymphoma were sequenced as a comparison group for the relapsed/refractory trial patients. Peripheral blood was collected in 8 mL Vacutainer Cell Preparation Tubes, from which PBMCs were isolated by centrifugation and then cryopreserved. The chain couples TRBV27 to TRBJ2-5; a weak D assignment points to TRBD1 (6 bases agree). What was sequenced was peripheral blood mononuclear cells (PBMCs). This TCR came from a human donor with classical Hodgkin lymphoma. The CDR3 protein: CASSPLPYRDSETQYF. The bases read TGTGCCAGCAGTCCCTTACCGTACAGGGATTCAGAGACCCAGTACTTC.